The following is a T cell receptor (beta chain) sequence with its context. Its antigen is undetermined. This entry comes from a study of cytomegalovirus exposure and HLA in healthy donors. Study conclusions and caveats: In a later analysis, a genetic analysis reported fewer productive-TCR N-insertions in an Asian-associated ancestry cluster than the cohort average. Common viral pathogens seemed to be connected with several of the most significant clusters, according to a later analysis. Analysis was carried out at a later point, and it linked a missense DCLRE1C variant to TCR beta V- and J-gene trimming. HLA allele associations emerged for fewer than 20,000 TCR beta sequences in a later analysis, at 0.05 false discovery rate.

PCR used 60 Vbeta primers and 13 Jbeta primers. Clones were sequenced by immunoSEQ multiplex PCR, and TCRdb holds only the in-frame ones, with some missing. The profile shows around 200,000 clones, 65% to 90% of them singletons. The V gene's germline CDR1 is SEHNR and CDR2 FQNEAQ (reference sequence). The CDR3 loop spans 12 amino acids. The sample taken for sequencing was PBMCs. The chain combines TRBV7-9 with TRBJ2-5; D is uncertain. Near its end, the DNA agrees better with TRBJ2-7, so the J call may be wrong. The sequence came from a woman in her thirties in good health and CMV-seronegative. For the CDR3, the DNA is TGTGCCAGCAGCTTATGGTATTACGAGCAGTACTTC. It codes for CASSLWYYEQYF.